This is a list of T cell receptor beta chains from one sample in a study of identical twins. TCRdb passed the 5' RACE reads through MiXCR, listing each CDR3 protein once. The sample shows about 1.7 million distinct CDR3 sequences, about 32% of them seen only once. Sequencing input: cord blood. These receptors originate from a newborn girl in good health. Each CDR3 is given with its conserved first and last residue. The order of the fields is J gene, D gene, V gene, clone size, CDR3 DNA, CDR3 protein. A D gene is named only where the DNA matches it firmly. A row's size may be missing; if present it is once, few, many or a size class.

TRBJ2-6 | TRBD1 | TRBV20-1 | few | TGCAGTGCCCGGACAGGGAGTACTGGGGCCAACGTCCTGACTTTC | CSARTGSTGANVLTF
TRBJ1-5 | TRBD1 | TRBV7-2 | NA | TGTGCCAGCGGAAGGGACAGCTATAGCAATCAGCCCCAGCATTTT | CASGRDSYSNQPQHF
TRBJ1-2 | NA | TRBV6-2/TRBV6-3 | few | TGTGCCAGCACCCAGGGCTCTACAGGGCACGATGGCTACACCTTC | CASTQGSTGHDGYTF
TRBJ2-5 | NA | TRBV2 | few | TGTGCCAGCACCGAGGACTCCACTTCAAAAGAGACCCAGTACTTC | CASTEDSTSKETQYF
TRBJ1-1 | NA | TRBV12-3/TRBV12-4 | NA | TGTGCCAGCAGCCTAACACCGGGGCCTGAAGCTTTCTTT | CASSLTPGPEAFF
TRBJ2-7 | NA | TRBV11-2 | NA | TGTGCCAGCAGCGCAAGCTACAGGGAAAGCTCCTACGAGCAGTACTTC | CASSASYRESSYEQYF
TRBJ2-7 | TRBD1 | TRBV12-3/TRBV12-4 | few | TGTGCCAGCAGTTCCCAAACCGGGACAGGCTCCTACGAGCAGTACTTC | CASSSQTGTGSYEQYF
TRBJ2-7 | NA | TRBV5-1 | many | TGCGCCAGCAGCTTGGCCGGAAGTCAGACTTACGAGCAGTACTTC | CASSLAGSQTYEQYF
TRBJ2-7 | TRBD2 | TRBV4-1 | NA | TGCGCCAGCAGCCAAGGTAGTCTAGCGGTAGACAATGAGCAGTACTTC | CASSQGSLAVDNEQYF
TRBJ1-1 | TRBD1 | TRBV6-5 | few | TGTGCCAGCAGGCTTGACAGGGGCAGGACTGAAGCTTTCTTT | CASRLDRGRTEAFF
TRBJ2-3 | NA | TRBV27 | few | TGTGCCAGCAGACAACCGAAAGGCACAGATACGCAGTATTTT | CASRQPKGTDTQYF
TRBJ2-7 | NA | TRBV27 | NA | TGTGCCAGCAGTTTCTCGGGAAAAGTAGGCCCAGCTATTTACGAGCAGTACTTC | CASSFSGKVGPAIYEQYF
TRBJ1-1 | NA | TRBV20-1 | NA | TGCAGTGCTACCCCGTATAGGGATAACACTGAAGCTTTCTTT | CSATPYRDNTEAFF
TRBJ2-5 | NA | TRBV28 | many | TGTGCCAGCAGTTTGGGCGGTTTGAAGACCCAGTACTTC | CASSLGGLKTQYF
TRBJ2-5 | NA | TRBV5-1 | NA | TGCGCCAGCAGCTCCCGGGAGCCCTCCCGCTACAATGAGCAGTACTTC | CASSSREPSRYNEQYF
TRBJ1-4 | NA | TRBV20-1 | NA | TGCAGTGCGACAGTTTCTAATGAAAAACTGTTTTTT | CSATVSNEKLFF
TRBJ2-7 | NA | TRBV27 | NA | TGTGCCAGCAGTTTAATCCCCCTTGGGGGGTTCTACGAGCAGTACTTC | CASSLIPLGGFYEQYF
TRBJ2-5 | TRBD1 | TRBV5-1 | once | TGCGCCAGCAGTATCCGGGACAGGGGAGTAAATGAGCAGTACTTC | CASSIRDRGVNEQYF
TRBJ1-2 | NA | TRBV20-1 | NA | TGCAGTGCTAGAGTACGACAGGATTCCTTAGGGGGCTACACCTTC | CSARVRQDSLGGYTF
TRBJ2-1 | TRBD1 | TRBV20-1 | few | TGCAGTGCAAGAGGACAGGGGGCTTGGGCCAATGAGCAGTTCTTC | CSARGQGAWANEQFF
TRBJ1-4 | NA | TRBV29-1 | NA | TGCAGCGCTGCCGGGGCCGGAACTAATGAAAAACTGTTTTTT | CSAAGAGTNEKLFF
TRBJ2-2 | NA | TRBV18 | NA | TGTGCCAGCTCTCCTGGACAATACACCGGGGAGCTGTTTTTT | CASSPGQYTGELFF
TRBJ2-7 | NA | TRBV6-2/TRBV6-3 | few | TGTGCCAGCAGTTACTGGCCGGACTACGAGCAGTACTTC | CASSYWPDYEQYF
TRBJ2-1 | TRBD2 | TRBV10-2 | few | TGCGCCAGCAGTGAAAGCGGGGCGAATGAGCAGTTCTTC | CASSESGANEQFF
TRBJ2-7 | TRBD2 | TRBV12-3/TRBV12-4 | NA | TGTGCCAGCAGTATCTCCGGGACTAGCGCCCCGAGCTCCTACGAGCAGTACTTC | CASSISGTSAPSSYEQYF
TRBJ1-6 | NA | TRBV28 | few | TGTGCCAGCAGTCCCCCAAGGGGTTTGAATTCACCCCTCCACTTT | CASSPPRGLNSPLHF
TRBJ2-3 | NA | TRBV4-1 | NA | TGCGCCAGCGCAGCCGGGACCCTGGGAGATACGCAGTATTTT | CASAAGTLGDTQYF
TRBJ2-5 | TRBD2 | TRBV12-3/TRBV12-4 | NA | TGTGCCAGCAGGCAGTGGGGGACTAGCGGGAGGCCTATCCAAGAGACCCAGTACTTC | CASRQWGTSGRPIQETQYF
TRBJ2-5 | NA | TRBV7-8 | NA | TGTGCCAGCAGCTTATCGGCGGACACCGTCCAAGAGACCCAGTACTTC | CASSLSADTVQETQYF
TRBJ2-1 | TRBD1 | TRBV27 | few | TGTGCCAGCAGTTTCTACAGGGGAGAAGGTGAGCAGTTCTTC | CASSFYRGEGEQFF